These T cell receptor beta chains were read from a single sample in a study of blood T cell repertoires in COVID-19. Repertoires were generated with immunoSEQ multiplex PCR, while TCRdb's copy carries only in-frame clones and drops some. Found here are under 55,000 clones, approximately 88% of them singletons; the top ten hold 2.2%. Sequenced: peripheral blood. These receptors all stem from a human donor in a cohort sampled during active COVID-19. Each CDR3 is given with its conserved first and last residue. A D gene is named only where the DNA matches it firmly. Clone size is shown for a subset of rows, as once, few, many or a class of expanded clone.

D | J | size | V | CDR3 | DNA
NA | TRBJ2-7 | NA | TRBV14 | CASSPEGHSYEQYF | TGTGCCAGCAGCCCGGAGGGCCACTCCTACGAGCAGTACTTC
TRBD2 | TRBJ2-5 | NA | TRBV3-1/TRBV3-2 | CASSPGTSGRRETQYF | TGTGCCAGCAGCCCCGGGACTAGCGGGAGGAGGGAGACCCAGTACTTC
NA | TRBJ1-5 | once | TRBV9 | CASSVGVNQPQHF | TGTGCCAGCAGCGTAGGAGTCAATCAGCCCCAGCATTTT
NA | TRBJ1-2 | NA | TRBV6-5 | CASSYSHRNYGYTF | TGTGCCAGCAGTTACAGTCACAGAAACTATGGCTACACCTTC
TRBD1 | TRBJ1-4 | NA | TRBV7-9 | CASIRDSLYHNEKLFF | TGTGCCAGCATACGGGACAGTTTATACCACAATGAAAAACTGTTTTTT
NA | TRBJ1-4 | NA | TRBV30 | CAWSVVGATNEKLFF | TGTGCCTGGAGTGTGGTGGGGGCTACTAATGAAAAACTGTTTTTT
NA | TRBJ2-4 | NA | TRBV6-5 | CASNWDNQAKNIQYF | TGTGCCAGCAACTGGGACAACCAAGCCAAAAACATTCAGTACTTC
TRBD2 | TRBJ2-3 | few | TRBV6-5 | CASTPIAGTDTQYF | TGTGCCAGCACCCCTATAGCGGGGACAGATACGCAGTATTTT
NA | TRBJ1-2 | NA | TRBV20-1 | CSASILDSALYGYTF | TGCAGTGCTAGTATCTTGGACAGCGCCTTATATGGCTACACCTTC
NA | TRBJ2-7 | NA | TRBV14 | CASSQEILEYGAYEQYF | TGTGCCAGCAGCCAAGAAATTTTGGAGTACGGGGCCTACGAGCAGTACTTC
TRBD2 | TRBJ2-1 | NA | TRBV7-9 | CASSLRTLAESYNEQFF | TGTGCCAGCAGCTTACGAACTCTAGCGGAGTCATACAATGAGCAGTTCTTC
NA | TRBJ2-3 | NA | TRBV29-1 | CSVVLGEASTDTQYF | TGCAGCGTTGTTCTAGGGGAGGCTAGCACAGATACGCAGTATTTT
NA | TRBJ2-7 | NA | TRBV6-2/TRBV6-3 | CASSPLLYEQYF | TGTGCCAGCAGCCCCCTTTTATACGAGCAGTACTTC
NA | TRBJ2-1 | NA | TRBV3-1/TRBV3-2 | CASSQAGSSYNEQFF | TGTGCCAGCAGCCAAGCGGGGAGCTCCTACAATGAGCAGTTCTTC
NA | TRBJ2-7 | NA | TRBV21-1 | CASSPSDRAYEQYF | TGTGCCAGCAGCCCGTCGGACAGGGCCTACGAGCAGTACTTC
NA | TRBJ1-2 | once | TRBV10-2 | CASSDFRGSSNYGYTF | TGCGCCAGCAGTGATTTCCGCGGCAGTTCTAACTATGGCTACACCTTC
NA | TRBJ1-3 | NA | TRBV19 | CASSPDSGPGNTIYF | TGTGCCAGTAGTCCAGACTCCGGCCCTGGAAACACCATATATTTT
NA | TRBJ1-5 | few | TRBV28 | CASSAFPGQPNQPQHF | TGTGCCAGCAGTGCCTTCCCGGGACAACCGAATCAGCCCCAGCATTTT
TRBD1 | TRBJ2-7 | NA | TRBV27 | CASRGQNYEQYF | TGTGCCAGCAGGGGACAGAACTACGAGCAGTACTTC
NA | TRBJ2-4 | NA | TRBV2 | CASRDTGSDIQYF | TGTGCCAGCAGGGACACAGGGTCGGACATTCAGTACTTC
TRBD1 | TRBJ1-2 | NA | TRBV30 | CAWTGGIYGYTF | TGTGCCTGGACAGGGGGAATATATGGCTACACCTTC
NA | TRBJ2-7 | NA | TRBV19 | CASSGRTASYEQYF | TGTGCCAGTAGTGGAAGGACAGCCTCCTACGAGCAGTACTTC
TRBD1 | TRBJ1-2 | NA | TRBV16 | CASTGDGQGDHPF | TGTGCCAGCACGGGCGACGGGCAGGGGGATCATCCCTTC
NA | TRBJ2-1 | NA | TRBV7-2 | CASSPRWAGANEQFF | TGTGCCAGCAGCCCTCGCTGGGCGGGGGCTAATGAGCAGTTCTTC
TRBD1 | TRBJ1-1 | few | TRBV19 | CASEGRGRGAFF | TGTGCCAGTGAGGGCAGGGGGCGAGGTGCTTTCTTT
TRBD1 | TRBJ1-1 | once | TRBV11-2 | CASSLGQGNTEAFF | TGTGCCAGCAGCCTCGGACAGGGAAACACTGAAGCTTTCTTT
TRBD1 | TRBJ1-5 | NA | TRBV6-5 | CASSPDRGNQPQHF | TGTGCCAGCAGTCCCGACAGGGGTAATCAGCCCCAGCATTTT
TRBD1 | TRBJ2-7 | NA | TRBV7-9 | CASSLAGGYEQYF | TGTGCCAGCAGCTTGGCAGGGGGCTACGAGCAGTACTTC
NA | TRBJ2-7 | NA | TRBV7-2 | CASSPVVIREQYF | TGTGCCAGCAGCCCGGTGGTTATACGCGAGCAGTACTTC
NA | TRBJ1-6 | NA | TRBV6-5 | CASSYGLMPSNSPLHF | TGTGCCAGCAGTTATGGGCTTATGCCCTCTAATTCACCCCTCCACTTT
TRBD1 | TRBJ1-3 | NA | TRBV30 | CAWSADRAVNTIYF | TGTGCCTGGAGTGCGGACAGGGCGGTAAACACCATATATTTT
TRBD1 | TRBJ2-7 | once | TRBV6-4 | CASRVEGTGVYEQYF | TGTGCCAGCAGGGTCGAAGGGACAGGGGTCTACGAGCAGTACTTC
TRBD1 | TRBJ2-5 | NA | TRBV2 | CASSADRGRETQYF | TGTGCCAGCAGTGCGGACAGGGGGCGTGAGACCCAGTACTTC
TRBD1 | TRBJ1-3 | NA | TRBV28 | CASRGQSGNTIYF | TGTGCCAGCCGGGGACAGTCTGGAAACACCATATATTTT
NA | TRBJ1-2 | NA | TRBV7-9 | CASSRLGGNHYGYTF | TGTGCCAGCAGCCGCCTCGGAGGGAACCACTATGGCTACACCTTC
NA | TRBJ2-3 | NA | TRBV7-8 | CASSRAGLTHDF | TGTGCCAGCAGCCGGGCGGGACTCACGCACGATTTT
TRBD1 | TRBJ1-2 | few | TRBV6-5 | CASSYTGQGAGYTF | TGTGCCAGCAGTTATACGGGACAGGGTGCTGGCTACACCTTC
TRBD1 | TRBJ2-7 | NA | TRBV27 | CASSYRGRGSWQYF | TGTGCCAGCAGTTACAGGGGGCGCGGTTCCTGGCAGTACTTC
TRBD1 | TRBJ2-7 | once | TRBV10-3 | CAISRIGQGSSYEQYF | TGTGCCATCAGTAGAATCGGACAGGGTAGCTCCTACGAGCAGTACTTC
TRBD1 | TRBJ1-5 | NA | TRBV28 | CASSLGQGGQPQHF | TGTGCCAGCAGTTTAGGACAGGGAGGGCAGCCCCAGCATTTT
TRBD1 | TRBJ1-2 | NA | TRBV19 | CASSIGRTGNYGYTF | TGTGCCAGTAGTATAGGGCGGACAGGGAACTATGGCTACACCTTC
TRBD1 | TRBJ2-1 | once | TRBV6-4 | CASSEGQGADEQFF | TGTGCCAGCAGTGAGGGACAGGGGGCTGATGAGCAGTTCTTC
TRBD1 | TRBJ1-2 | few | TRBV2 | CASSVRGRNYGYTF | TGTGCCAGCAGTGTCAGGGGGCGGAACTATGGCTACACCTTC
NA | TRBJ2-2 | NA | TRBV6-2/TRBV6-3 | CASSPWAGVYDTGELFF | TGTGCCAGCAGTCCGTGGGCAGGGGTTTATGACACCGGGGAGCTGTTTTTT
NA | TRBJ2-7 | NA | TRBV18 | CASSLLESHEQYF | TGTGCCAGCTCACTACTAGAGTCCCACGAGCAGTACTTC
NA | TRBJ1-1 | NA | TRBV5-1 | CASSSSPTENTEAFF | TGCGCCAGCAGTTCCTCCCCGACAGAGAACACTGAAGCTTTCTTT
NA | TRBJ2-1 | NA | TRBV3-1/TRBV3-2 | CASSSEGAGSYNEQFF | TGTGCCAGCAGCTCCGAGGGGGCGGGGTCCTACAATGAGCAGTTCTTC
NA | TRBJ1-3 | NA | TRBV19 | CASEDQGSGNTIYF | TGTGCCAGCGAAGATCAGGGGTCTGGAAACACCATATATTTT
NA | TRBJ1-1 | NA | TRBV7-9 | CASSFPPGMNTEAFF | TGTGCCAGCAGCTTCCCCCCCGGGATGAACACTGAAGCTTTCTTT
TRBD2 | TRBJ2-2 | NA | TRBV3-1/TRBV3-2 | CASSPRGSGGAFTGELFF | TGTGCCAGCAGCCCCCGGGGTAGCGGGGGGGCTTTCACCGGGGAGCTGTTTTTT
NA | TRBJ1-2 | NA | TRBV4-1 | CASSPFGGNGYTF | TGCGCCAGCAGCCCTTTTGGAGGGAATGGCTACACCTTC
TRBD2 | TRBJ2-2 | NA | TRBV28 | CASRSGTLNTGELFF | TGTGCCAGCAGAAGCGGGACCCTGAACACCGGGGAGCTGTTTTTT